These 10 T cell receptor beta chains were sequenced from one sample in a study of blood T cell repertoires in COVID-19. Profiled with immunoSEQ multiplex PCR; TCRdb holds only in-frame clones, not every one. Seen here are about 180,000 clones, 79% observed once, and the top ten hold more than 7%. The sample was peripheral blood. The source is an older woman with COVID-19, enrolled during active disease.

Note on this clone: One end of the junction varies from germline; a read error may be responsible. The rearrangement uses TRBV27 and TRBJ1-2, with D perhaps matching TRBD1 (6 bases). Germline assignment: CDR1 MNHEY and CDR2 SMNVEV (reference sequence). This CDR3 spans 16 amino acids. The CDR3 sequence: CASSPLTGLGARGYTF. In nucleotides, the CDR3 is TGTGCCAGCAGTCCCCTAACAGGGTTGGGGGCTAGAGGCTACACCTTT.

The rearrangement joins TRBV1 to TRBJ2-2; the table's D call, TRBD1, has no DNA check behind it. TRBV1 is assigned pseudogene status. This CDR3 comprises 18 residues. CDR3 bases: TGCACCAGCAGCCAAGGACAGCTTTCCTTTATGAACACCGGGGAGCTGTTTTTT. It translates to CTSSQGQLSFMNTGELFF.

J is TRBJ1-2 and V is TRBV29-1; 7 nucleotides line up with TRBD1. Germline values: CDR1 SQVTM, CDR2 ANQGSEA. J was trimmed by 7 bases and V by 6 bases; bases with no gene match: 8. The CDR3 covers 12 residues. CDR3 residues: CSVDQGGGGYTF. The CDR3 DNA is TGCAGCGTAGACCAGGGGGGCGGTGGCTACACCTTC.

The chain joins TRBV30 to TRBJ2-7, with 7 bases identical to TRBD1. This CDR3 has 14 amino acids. Per germline, CDR1 GTSNPN and CDR2 SVGIG (reference sequence). V shed 2 bases, J shed 6 bases, and the junction held 10 bases outside the gene matches. The CDR3 DNA sequence: TGTGCCTGGAGTAAAGGGGGCAGGGAGTCCGAGCAGTACGTC. It yields the protein CAWSKGGRESEQYV.

In its sample, this clone was seen many times. The chain carries TRBV7-9 and TRBJ1-2; TRBD1 agrees at 9 bases. The CDR3 consists of 17 residues. V trimming: 4 bases; J trimming: 3 bases; junction bases outside the gene matches: 12. CDR1 and CDR2 from the germline V gene are SEHNR and FQNEAQ (reference sequence). The CDR3 region is CASSSLTGQGIDYGYTF. DNA for the CDR3: TGTGCCAGCAGCTCTCTTACCGGACAGGGGATTGACTATGGCTACACCTTC.

This clone was observed a handful of times. The chain is built from TRBV10-1 and TRBJ2-7; D might be TRBD1 (5 bases). This CDR3 region has 14 residues. The V and J ends lost 7 bases and 0 bases respectively, with 13 bases between them. CDR1 and CDR2 from the germline V gene are WNHNN and SYGVQD (reference sequence). CDR3 region: CASIQDISSYEQYV. The DNA for the CDR3 is TGCGCCAGCATCCAGGACATCAGCTCCTACGAGCAGTACGTC.

The chain links TRBV2 to TRBJ1-4; 8 positions agree with TRBD1. The V segment lost 5 bases and the J segment 8 bases; nucleotides outside the gene matches: 10. Germline V gene lookup returns CDR1 SNHLY and CDR2 FYNNEI. The CDR3 is 15 amino acids. This chain's CDR3 is CASSKDRGVWEKLFF. CDR3 in DNA: TGTGCCAGCAGTAAAGACAGGGGAGTATGGGAAAAACTGTTTTTT. The whole variable domain, filled in from reference TRBV2 and TRBJ1-4, reads EPEVTQTPSHQVTQMGQEVILRCVPISNHLYFYWYRQILGQKVEFLVSFYNNEISEKSEIFDDQFSVERPDGSNFTLKIRSTKLEDSAMYFCASSKDRGVWEKLFFGSGTQLSVL.

The V and J genes are TRBV5-1 and TRBJ2-5; a possible D gene is TRBD2 (6 bases). Germline loops: CDR1 SGHRS, CDR2 YFSETQ. The CDR3 is 15 residues long. Trimming took off 3 bases at V and 5 bases at J, with 17 bases between the two ends. CDR3 sequence reads: CASSSTLPAGETQYF. The CDR3 nucleotides read TGCGCCAGCAGCTCGACCCTACCGGCGGGGGAGACCCAGTACTTC.

V and J are TRBV3-1 (or the pseudogene TRBV3-2) and TRBJ2-3, with 7 bases that match TRBD2. Germline CDR1 is LGHDT and CDR2 is YNNKEL (reference sequence). V shed 0 bases and J 4 bases; nucleotides not matched to a gene: 4. CDR3 length equals 15 residues. The CDR3 DNA follows: TGTGCCAGCAGCCAAGACCAGCGGGATGCAGATACGCAGTATTTT. It specifies CASSQDQRDADTQYF.

The chain combines TRBV5-5 with TRBJ1-2, with D possibly being TRBD1 (5 bases). Germline values: CDR1 SGHKS, CDR2 YYEKEE (reference sequence). V gave up 2 bases and J gave up 4 bases, with 15 bases separating them. The CDR3 has 15 amino acids. CDR3 sequence: CASSFMDTPGYGYTF. The CDR3 DNA is TGTGCCAGCAGCTTTATGGACACCCCAGGCTATGGCTACACCTTC.